The 15 T cell receptor beta chains below come from one sample, sequenced in a study of a mutant IDH1 vaccine in newly diagnosed glioma. Method: immunoSEQ multiplex PCR; TCRdb's copy keeps in-frame clones and lacks some. The sample has roughly 30,000 clones, 78% seen once. No antigen is known for these receptors. Time point given: week 11, during vaccination. Each vaccine dose was 300 ug of mutant IDH1 20-mer peptide, with topical imiquimod. Source: PBMCs, taken from a glioma patient whose treatment included an IDH1 peptide vaccine. The source of these receptors is a man aged 25 to 40 with glioma.

V usage is TRBV5-1 and J usage is TRBJ2-1, with D perhaps given as TRBD1 or TRBD2 (5 bases each). Germline CDR1 and CDR2: SGHRS and YFSETQ. The CDR3 is made up of 15 amino acids. V shed 0 bases and J shed 6 bases, with 13 bases lying between them. The CDR3 region is CASSLGGGVTNEQFF. The CDR3, as DNA: TGCGCCAGCAGCTTGGGTGGGGGAGTTACCAATGAGCAGTTCTTC.

The chain employs TRBV28 and TRBJ1-5; 9 bases match TRBD1. This CDR3 comprises 15 residues. J gave up 5 bases and V 4 bases, and 6 bases lay outside the gene matches. The V gene's germline CDR1 is MDHEN and CDR2 SYDVKM. Here the CDR3 reads CASSSSGTGYQPQHF. The DNA for the CDR3 is TGTGCCAGCAGTTCCTCAGGGACAGGGTATCAGCCCCAGCATTTT.

This rearrangement joins TRBV6-1 to TRBJ2-5, with 12 nucleotides matching TRBD2. V lost 2 bases, J lost 5 bases, and 9 bases stayed unmatched. CDR1 is MNHNS and CDR2 is SASEGT in the germline V gene. The CDR3 consists of 17 residues. In nucleotides, the CDR3 is TGTGCCAGCAGTGAAATTTCGACTAGCGGGAGCTATGAGACCCAGTACTTC. It is translated as CASSEISTSGSYETQYF.

This chain joins TRBV7-8 and TRBJ1-5; D is unresolved. Trimming pared 5 bases from V and 4 bases from J, leaving 12 bases between. Per germline, CDR1 SGHVS and CDR2 FQNEAQ. The CDR3 contains 14 residues. CDR3 region: CASSAREQNQPQHF. Written as DNA, the CDR3 is TGTGCCAGCAGCGCCCGGGAACAAAATCAGCCCCAGCATTTT.

J is TRBJ2-3 and V is TRBV9, with 12 bases lining up with TRBD2. Germline CDR1 and CDR2: SGDLS and YYNGEE. CDR3 length: 16 amino acids. Germline trimming cut 3 bases from V and 3 bases from J; bases unmatched to any gene: 5. Written as DNA, the CDR3 is TGTGCCAGCAGCGACTTCGGACTAGCGGGGACAGATACGCAGTATTTT. This gives the protein CASSDFGLAGTDTQYF.

This clone has only a few counts. The V and J genes are TRBV7-9 and TRBJ2-5; TRBD1 matches 9 bases. The CDR3 has 17 residues. Trimming cost V 4 bases and J 2 bases; bases outside gene matches: 11. Per the germline V gene, CDR1 is SEHNR and CDR2 is FQNEAQ (reference sequence). This chain's CDR3 is CASSSNFRDRDQETQYF. In DNA, the CDR3 is TGTGCCAGCAGCTCCAACTTCCGGGACAGGGATCAAGAGACCCAGTACTTC.

CDR3 in amino acids: CASSYSPGLGAEQYF. The DNA of the CDR3 is TGTGCCAGCAGTTACTCCCCGGGGTTAGGGGCCGAGCAGTACTTC. The chain joins TRBV6-5 to TRBJ2-7; D could derive from TRBD1 or TRBD2 (5 bases each). The V end lost 0 bases, the J end lost 6 bases, and 15 bases lay between the germline ends. CDR1 MNHEY and CDR2 SVGAGI come from the germline V gene. This CDR3 comprises 15 residues.

V and J are TRBV27 and TRBJ2-5; no clear D. The CDR3 spans 11 residues. CDR1 is MNHEY and CDR2 is SMNVEV in the germline V gene (reference sequence). Trimming removed 6 bases at V and 5 bases at J, with 7 bases between. The chain's CDR3 is CASSKGETQYF. Written as DNA, the CDR3 is TGTGCCAGCAGCAAAGGGGAGACCCAGTACTTC.

This clone was seen only a few times. The rearrangement links TRBV7-8 to TRBJ1-1; a possible D gene is TRBD1 (5 bases). V shed 7 bases and J shed 5 bases, with 17 bases lying between them. The CDR3 runs to 14 residues. Germline CDR1 reads SGHVS; CDR2 reads FQNEAQ. The CDR3 DNA is TGTGCCAGCATTTATGGCCCAGGGAGGACTGAAGCTTTCTTT. This sequence encodes CASIYGPGRTEAFF.

The V gene is TRBV9, the J gene TRBJ2-7, with D possibly being TRBD2 (7 bases). Germline V CDR1 and CDR2: SGDLS, YYNGEE. The V end was cut by 3 bases, the J end by 2 bases, with 12 bases between. CDR3 length: 14 residues. CDR3 coding DNA: TGTGCCAGCAGCGAGGGGGGGGGAACCTACGAGCAGTACTTC. Protein: CASSEGGGTYEQYF.

This chain joins TRBV6-4 and TRBJ1-1; TRBD1 might be the D (6 bases). Germline V gene lookup returns CDR1 MRHNA and CDR2 SNTAGT. This CDR3 is 14 amino acids long. V lost 4 bases and J 1 base, leaving 10 bases between the germline ends. The CDR3: CASSGGQPNTEAFF. CDR3 nucleotides: TGTGCCAGCAGTGGCGGACAGCCGAACACTGAAGCTTTCTTT.

The V gene is TRBV2, the J gene TRBJ2-1; 9 nucleotides agree with TRBD1. This CDR3 contains 15 residues. CDR1 is SNHLY and CDR2 is FYNNEI in the germline V gene. V trimming: 5 bases; J trimming: 4 bases; junction bases outside the gene matches: 6. The CDR3 protein is CASSSQGASYNEQFF. CDR3 DNA: TGTGCCAGCAGTTCACAGGGGGCAAGTTACAATGAGCAGTTCTTC. Filled out from reference TRBV2 and TRBJ2-1, the complete variable domain reads EPEVTQTPSHQVTQMGQEVILRCVPISNHLYFYWYRQILGQKVEFLVSFYNNEISEKSEIFDDQFSVERPDGSNFTLKIRSTKLEDSAMYFCASSSQGASYNEQFFGPGTRLTVL.

This clone was seen only a few times. The chain is built from TRBV19 and TRBJ2-2; D is unclear. The ends were cut back, 6 bases at V and 8 bases at J, with 7 bases in the middle. The CDR3 sequence is 11 residues long. CDR1 LNHDA and CDR2 SQIVND come from the germline V gene (reference sequence). The CDR3 region has the DNA TGTGCCAGTAGCTCTACGGGGGAGCTGTTTTTT. Translating gives CASSSTGELFF.

This chain uses TRBV30 with TRBJ2-7, with D maybe TRBD1 (5 bases). CDR1 and CDR2 from the germline V gene are GTSNPN and SVGIG (reference sequence). Trimming removed 0 bases from V and 3 bases from J, with 9 bases in between. The CDR3 consists of 13 residues. The CDR3 is CAWSVRRDYEQYF. As DNA, the CDR3 is TGTGCCTGGAGTGTACGCAGGGACTACGAGCAGTACTTC. Drawing the rest from reference TRBV30 and TRBJ2-7, the complete variable domain is SQTIHQWPATLVQPVGSPLSLECTVEGTSNPNLYWYRQAAGRGLQLLFYSVGIGQISSEVPQNLSASRPQDRQFILSSKKLLLSDSGFYLCAWSVRRDYEQYFGPGTRLTVT.

On this clone itself: Other nucleotide sequences from this sample produce the same CDR3. The CDR3 bases are TGTGCCTGGAGTTTGCAGGGCTACGAGCAGTACTTC. It translates to CAWSLQGYEQYF. The chain couples TRBV30 to TRBJ2-7, with a tentative D call TRBD1 (5 bases). The CDR3 totals 12 residues. In germline, CDR1 is GTSNPN, CDR2 SVGIG (reference sequence). With 2 bases removed from V and 3 bases from J, the gap between germline ends came to 8 bases.